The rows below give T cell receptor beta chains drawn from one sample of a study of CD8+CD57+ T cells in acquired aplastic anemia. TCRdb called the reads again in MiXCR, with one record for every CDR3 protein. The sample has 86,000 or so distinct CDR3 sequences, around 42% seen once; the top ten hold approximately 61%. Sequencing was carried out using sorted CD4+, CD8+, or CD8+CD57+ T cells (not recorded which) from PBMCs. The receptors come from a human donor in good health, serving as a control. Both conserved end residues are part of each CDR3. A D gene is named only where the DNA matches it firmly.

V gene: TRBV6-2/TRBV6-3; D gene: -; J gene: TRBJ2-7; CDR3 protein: CASKEGSGFYYEQYF
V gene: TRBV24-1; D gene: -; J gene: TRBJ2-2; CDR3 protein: CATSDLVVGFGTGELFF
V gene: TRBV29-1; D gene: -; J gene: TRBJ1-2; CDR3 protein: CSGRTTDSYTF
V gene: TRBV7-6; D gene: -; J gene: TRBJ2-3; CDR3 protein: CASSPDQQGNTQYF
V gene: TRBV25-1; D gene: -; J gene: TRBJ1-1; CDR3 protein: CASSEAGRGNTEAFF
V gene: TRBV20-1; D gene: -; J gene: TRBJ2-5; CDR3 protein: CSARADGRQAETQYF
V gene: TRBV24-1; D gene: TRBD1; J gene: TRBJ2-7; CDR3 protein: CATSDGGQGSDEQYF
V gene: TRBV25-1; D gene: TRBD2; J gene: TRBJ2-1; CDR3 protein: CASSYATSGSYNEQFF
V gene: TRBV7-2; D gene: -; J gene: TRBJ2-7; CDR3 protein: CASSFRPGIEQYF
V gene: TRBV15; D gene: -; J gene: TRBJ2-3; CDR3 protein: CATSRDDRGTDTQYF
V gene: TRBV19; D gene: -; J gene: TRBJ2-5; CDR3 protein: CASSKLGLQETQYF
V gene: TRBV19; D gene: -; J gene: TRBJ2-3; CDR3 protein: CASSTPPSTDTQYF
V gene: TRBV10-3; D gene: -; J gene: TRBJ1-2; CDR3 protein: CAISDALGAGYTF
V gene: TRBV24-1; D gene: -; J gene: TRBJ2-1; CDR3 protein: CATSERPGAYNEQFF
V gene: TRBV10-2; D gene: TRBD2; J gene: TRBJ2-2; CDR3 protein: CASSGGLVGELFF
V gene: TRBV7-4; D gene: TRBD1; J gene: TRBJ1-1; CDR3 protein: CASSAQGTEAFF
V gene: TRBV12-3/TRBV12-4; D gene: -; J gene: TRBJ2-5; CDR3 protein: CASSLQETQYF
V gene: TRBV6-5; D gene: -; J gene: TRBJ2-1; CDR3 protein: CASSWGRYNEQFF
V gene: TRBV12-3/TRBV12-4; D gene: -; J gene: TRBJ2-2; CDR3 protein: CASRLGAGELFF
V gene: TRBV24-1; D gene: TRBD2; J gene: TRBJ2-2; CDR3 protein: CATSGGLAGPGELFF
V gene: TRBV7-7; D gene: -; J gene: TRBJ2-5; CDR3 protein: CASSLTLQGAETQYF